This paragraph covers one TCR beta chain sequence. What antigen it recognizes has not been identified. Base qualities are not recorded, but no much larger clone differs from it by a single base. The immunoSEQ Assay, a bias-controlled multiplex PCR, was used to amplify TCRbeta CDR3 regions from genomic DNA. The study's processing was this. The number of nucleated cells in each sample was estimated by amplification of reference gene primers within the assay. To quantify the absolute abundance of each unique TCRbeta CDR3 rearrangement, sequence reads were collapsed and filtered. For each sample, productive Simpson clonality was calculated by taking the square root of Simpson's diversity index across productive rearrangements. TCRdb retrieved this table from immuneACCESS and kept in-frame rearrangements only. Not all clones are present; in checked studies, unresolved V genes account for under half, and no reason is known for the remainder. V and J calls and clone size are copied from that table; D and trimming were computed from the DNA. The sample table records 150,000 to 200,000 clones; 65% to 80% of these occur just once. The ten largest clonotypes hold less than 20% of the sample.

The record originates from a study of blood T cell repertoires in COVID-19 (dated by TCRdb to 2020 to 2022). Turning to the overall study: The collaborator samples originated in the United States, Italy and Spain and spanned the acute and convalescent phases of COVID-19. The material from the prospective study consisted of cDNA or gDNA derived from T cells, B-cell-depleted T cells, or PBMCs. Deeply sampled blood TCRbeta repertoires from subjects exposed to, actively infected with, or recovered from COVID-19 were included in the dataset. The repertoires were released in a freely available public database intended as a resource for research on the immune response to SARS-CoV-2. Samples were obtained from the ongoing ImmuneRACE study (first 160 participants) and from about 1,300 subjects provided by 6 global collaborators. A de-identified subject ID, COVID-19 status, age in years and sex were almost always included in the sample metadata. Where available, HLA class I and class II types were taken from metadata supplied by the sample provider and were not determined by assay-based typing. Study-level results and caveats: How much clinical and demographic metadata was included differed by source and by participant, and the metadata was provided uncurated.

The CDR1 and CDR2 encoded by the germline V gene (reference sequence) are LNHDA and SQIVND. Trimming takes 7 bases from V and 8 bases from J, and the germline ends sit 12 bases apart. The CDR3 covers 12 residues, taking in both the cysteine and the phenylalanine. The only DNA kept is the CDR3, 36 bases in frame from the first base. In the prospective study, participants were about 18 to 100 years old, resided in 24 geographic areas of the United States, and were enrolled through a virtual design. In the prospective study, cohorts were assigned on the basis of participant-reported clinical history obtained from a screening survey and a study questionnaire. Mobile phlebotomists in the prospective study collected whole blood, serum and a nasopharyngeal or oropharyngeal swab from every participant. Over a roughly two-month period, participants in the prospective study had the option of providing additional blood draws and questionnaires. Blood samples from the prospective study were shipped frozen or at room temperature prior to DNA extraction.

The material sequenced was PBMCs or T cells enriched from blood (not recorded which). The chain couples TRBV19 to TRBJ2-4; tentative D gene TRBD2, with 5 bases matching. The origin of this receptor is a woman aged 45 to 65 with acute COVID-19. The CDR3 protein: CASTTTGYIQYF. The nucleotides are TGTGCCAGTACTACGACGGGGTACATTCAGTACTTC.